Listed below are T cell receptor beta chains from one sample, sequenced in a study of cytomegalovirus exposure and HLA in healthy donors. The protocol was immunoSEQ multiplex PCR, while the TCRdb copy is restricted to in-frame clones and leaves out a portion. The sample records roughly 140,000 clones, approximately 80% being singletons. The source material was PBMCs. These receptors were collected from a boy under 10 years old in good health and CMV-seronegative. Each CDR3 is given with its conserved first and last residue. The order of the fields is D gene, J gene, clone size, V gene, CDR3 DNA, CDR3 protein. D genes are given only for firm matches. Clone size, where shown, is once, few, many, or a class for clones that have expanded.

D: TRBD2; J: TRBJ2-2; size: NA; V: TRBV5-1; DNA: TGCGCCAGCAGCTCGGCGGGACTAGTGTCGGCCGGGGAGCTGTTTTTT; CDR3: CASSSAGLVSAGELFF
D: NA; J: TRBJ2-1; size: NA; V: TRBV28; DNA: TGTGCCAGCAGTTTATATGGGAGCTCGAATGAGCAGTTCTTC; CDR3: CASSLYGSSNEQFF
D: NA; J: TRBJ2-1; size: NA; V: TRBV28; DNA: TGTGCCAGCAGTTTCTCCCGCAGGGCAAACAATGAGCAGTTCTTC; CDR3: CASSFSRRANNEQFF
D: TRBD2; J: TRBJ2-1; size: NA; V: TRBV11-2; DNA: TGTGCCAGCAGCTTCGGTGCGGGGGTCCCTCAGGGTGAGCAGTTCTTC; CDR3: CASSFGAGVPQGEQFF
D: NA; J: TRBJ2-2; size: NA; V: TRBV19; DNA: TGTGCCAGTAAAGGGGGTGGTGGCGGGGAGCTGTTTTTT; CDR3: CASKGGGGGELFF
D: TRBD1; J: TRBJ1-1; size: NA; V: TRBV5-1; DNA: TGCGCCAGCAGCTTGGCCGGGACAGGGGCTCAAGCTTTCTTT; CDR3: CASSLAGTGAQAFF
D: NA; J: TRBJ2-2; size: NA; V: TRBV28; DNA: TGTGCCAGCAGTTTACGAGACGGGGAGCTGTTTTTT; CDR3: CASSLRDGELFF
D: NA; J: TRBJ1-4; size: NA; V: TRBV9; DNA: TGTGCCAGCGGCGGCGAGGCCCGGAATGAAAAACTGTTTTTT; CDR3: CASGGEARNEKLFF
D: NA; J: TRBJ2-1; size: NA; V: TRBV6-1; DNA: TGTGCCAGCAGTAAACTATACAATGAGCAGTTCTTC; CDR3: CASSKLYNEQFF
D: NA; J: TRBJ1-2; size: once; V: TRBV7-2; DNA: TGTGCCAGCAGCTTAGAGGTCCGGGGGTTCGACTATGGCTACACCTTC; CDR3: CASSLEVRGFDYGYTF
D: TRBD2; J: TRBJ2-1; size: NA; V: TRBV10-3; DNA: TGTGCCATACAAAAGTTAGAAGCGGGAGTCCGCAATGAGCAGTTCTTC; CDR3: CAIQKLEAGVRNEQFF
D: NA; J: TRBJ2-3; size: NA; V: TRBV20-1; DNA: TGCAGTGCTAACTTCCTAGATACGCAGTATTTT; CDR3: CSANFLDTQYF
D: TRBD2; J: TRBJ2-7; size: NA; V: TRBV9; DNA: TGTGCCAGCAGCGCCCGGGACTACTTCTCCTACGAGCAGTACTTC; CDR3: CASSARDYFSYEQYF
D: TRBD2; J: TRBJ2-1; size: NA; V: TRBV6-4; DNA: TGTGCCAGCAGTAGAACTAGCGAAATTCCCTACAATGAGCAGTTCTTC; CDR3: CASSRTSEIPYNEQFF
D: TRBD2; J: TRBJ2-5; size: few; V: TRBV25-1; DNA: TGTGCCAGCAGTGAACCCCGGACTAGCGGGGTCCAAGAGACCCAGTACTTC; CDR3: CASSEPRTSGVQETQYF